The present TCR beta chain was sequenced within a study of T-cell reconstitution after alpha-beta-depleted transplantation in children. Points from the study as a whole: The authors attributed T-cell counts and diversity one year after transplant mostly to newly produced T cells. About two months after transplant, alpha-beta T cells reportedly came from several hundred expanded graft clones.

This CDR3 region has 14 residues. V was clipped by 3 bases and J by 7 bases; unmatched bases: 6. The germline V gene encodes CDR1 MDHEN and CDR2 SYDVKM. This clonotype appeared many times. Antigen: not known. The library targeted TCRbeta and was prepared with unique molecular identifiers. MiXCR, applied by TCRdb to the PCR reads, yields one record per CDR3 protein. The sample yields about 110,000 distinct CDR3 sequences, about 6.4% seen once. The rearrangement links TRBV28 to TRBJ2-7; 10 bases are a match to TRBD1. The sequencing used PBMCs, mostly from graft donor cells, collected 360 days after TCRalphabeta/CD19-depleted stem cell transplant. This sequence was found in a male patient between 2 and 15 years old who had a stem cell transplant for acute lymphoblastic leukemia, so the T cells may come from the graft donor. The CDR3: CASSFKGQGGEQYF. CDR3 coding DNA: TGTGCCAGCAGTTTTAAAGGACAGGGGGGTGAGCAGTACTTC.